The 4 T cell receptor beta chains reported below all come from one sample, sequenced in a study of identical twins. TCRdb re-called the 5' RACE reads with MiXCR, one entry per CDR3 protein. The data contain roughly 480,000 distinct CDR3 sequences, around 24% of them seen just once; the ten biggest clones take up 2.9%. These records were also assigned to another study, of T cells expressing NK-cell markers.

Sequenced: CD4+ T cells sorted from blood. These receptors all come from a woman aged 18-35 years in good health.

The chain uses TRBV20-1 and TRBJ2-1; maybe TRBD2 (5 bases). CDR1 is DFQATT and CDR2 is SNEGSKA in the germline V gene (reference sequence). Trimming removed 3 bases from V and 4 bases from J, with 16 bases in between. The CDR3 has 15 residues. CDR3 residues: CSASLARRGYNEQFF. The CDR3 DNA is TGCAGTGCTAGCCTTGCGAGACGGGGTTACAATGAGCAGTTCTTC.

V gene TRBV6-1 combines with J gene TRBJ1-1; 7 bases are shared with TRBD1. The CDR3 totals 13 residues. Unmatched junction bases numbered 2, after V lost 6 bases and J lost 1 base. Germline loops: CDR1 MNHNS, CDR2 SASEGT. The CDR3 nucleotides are TGTGCCAGCAGGAGGGGGCAGAACACTGAAGCTTTCTTT. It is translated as CASRRGQNTEAFF.

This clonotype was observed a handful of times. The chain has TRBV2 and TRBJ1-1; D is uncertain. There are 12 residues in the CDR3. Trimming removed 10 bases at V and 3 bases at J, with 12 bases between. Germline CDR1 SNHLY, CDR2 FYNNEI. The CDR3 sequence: CATGPGYTEAFF. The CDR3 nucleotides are TGTGCCACCGGACCGGGGTACACTGAAGCTTTCTTT.

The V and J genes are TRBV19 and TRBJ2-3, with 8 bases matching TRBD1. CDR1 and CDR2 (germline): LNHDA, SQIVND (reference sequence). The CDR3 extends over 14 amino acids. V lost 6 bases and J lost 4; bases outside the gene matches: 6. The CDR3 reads CASSRDRGADTQYF. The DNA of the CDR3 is TGTGCCAGTAGCCGAGACAGGGGAGCAGATACGCAGTATTTT. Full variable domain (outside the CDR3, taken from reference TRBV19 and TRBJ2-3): DGGITQSPKYLFRKEGQNVTLSCEQNLNHDAMYWYRQDPGQGLRLIYYSQIVNDFQKGDIAEGYSVSREKKESFPLTVTSAQKNPTAFYLCASSRDRGADTQYFGPGTRLTVL.